The text below deals with one T cell receptor (beta chain). The entry originates in a study of blood T cell repertoires in COVID-19. TCRdb keeps only in-frame clones here, not all; method: immunoSEQ multiplex PCR. The sample holds some 180,000 clones, around 90% seen once. The germline V gene has CDR1 ENHRY and CDR2 SYGVKD. V lost 9 bases and J lost 8; bases outside the gene matches: 15. The CDR3 is 15 amino acids. This receptor was obtained from a man between 18 and 35 years old with COVID-19, enrolled during active disease. The sequenced sample consisted of peripheral blood. The rearrangement links TRBV10-3 to TRBJ1-5; 8 positions agree with TRBD1. The CDR3 spells CAISGTGYPDEPQHF. CDR3 nucleotide sequence: TGTGCCATATCCGGGACAGGCTATCCAGATGAGCCCCAGCATTTT.